This T cell receptor beta chain was sequenced during a study of beta chain features in type 1 diabetes (dated by TCRdb to 2016 to 2019). For the wider study: No differences in mean age, gender distribution, total cell number or subset yield were found between patients and healthy donors. A total of 107,917,701 sorted cells were examined across all samples, and the number of cells per subset was strongly correlated with RNA yield. In the study, recently diagnosed type 1 diabetes patients and matched healthy donors were compared on the TCRB repertoires of their sorted circulating CD4+ T cell subsets. Whereas all 28 donors provided naive and central memory subsets, regulatory and stem cell-like memory subsets were isolated from just 8 patients and about 8 healthy donors. Findings and caveats that apply to the study as a whole: A moderate but significant shortening of TCRB CDR3 length was observed in type 1 diabetes patients in all four CD4+ subsets. PCR might favor shorter templates, but patient and control samples were amplified and corrected together, so any skew would affect both groups equally. At VDJ recombination sites, type 1 diabetes patients had fewer insertions and more deleted nucleotides, which implies abnormalities in thymic rearrangement. Naive, central memory and regulatory TCRB repertoires appeared to be more alike among patients than among healthy donors. HLA sub-analyses involved small numbers of individuals, so any influence of HLA type on TCRB rearrangement remained unresolved. Because cDNA rather than genomic DNA was sequenced, highly expressing activated cells could have been over-represented, although no difference in activation and CD3 levels was found between groups.

The High Capacity cDNA Reverse Transcription Kit was used to reverse transcribe all of the isolated RNA, meaning that expressed TCRB transcripts were what got sequenced. Naive, central memory and regulatory T cell samples underwent deep immunoSEQ sequencing, averaging about 3.57 million total reads per sample. Sorted cells were lysed in RLT buffer and RNA was extracted with DNase-treated RNeasy Micro or Mini kits, depending on cell number. Each cell subset was processed separately to prevent cross-contamination, with patient and healthy donor samples processed together. The immunoSEQ multiplex PCR was used to amplify TCRB sequences from cDNA, yielding 87-bp fragments that span the CDR3 region. Sequencing of the amplicons was performed on the Illumina HiSeq platform. Turning to the authors' computational methods: PCR bias was computationally corrected using synthetic template baselines, reads within Hamming distance 2 were collapsed, and singletons that could not be merged were discarded. Reads were aligned against IMGT so that V, D and J genes, CDR3 length and insertions or deletions at six rearrangement sites could be assigned. Within each subset, clonotype counts were normalized to sorted cell number, after which true diversity and Gini coefficients were computed with the tcR R package. Repertoire sharing was quantified using the overlap coefficient calculated on TCRB nucleotide sequences. Out-of-frame TCRB sequences from naive cells were analyzed as a proxy for the pre-selection repertoire. In TCRdb, the immuneACCESS table is reduced to in-frame sequences with V and J assigned. These tables do not hold every clone; where another copy was compared, an unresolved V gene accounts for under half, and the others remain unexplained. The DNA gave D and trimming, while V, J and clone size come from that table. For this sample the table gives fewer than 350,000 clones, of which around 16% were detected only once. Around 0.015% of the sample is in the top ten clones.

A single peripheral blood draw of approximately 110 mL on average was collected from each donor into heparinised tubes. Naive, central memory, regulatory and stem cell-like memory CD4+ T cells were sorted on a BD FACSAria II using a panel including CD45RO, CCR7, CD25, CD127, CD95 and CD27. All sorted populations exceeded 95% purity. Right away, PBMCs were isolated by Lymphoprep density gradient centrifugation and were stained directly, with no culture step. Samples were stained and sorted in pairs, with one healthy donor and one patient per experiment, so that batch effects were minimized. The junction carries 14 bases between V and J, which are trimmed by 9 bases and 1 base respectively. The CDR3 has 14 amino acids, counting the end cysteine and phenylalanine. The kept DNA is CDR3 alone, 42 bases in frame from the first base. Based on the germline V gene, the CDR1 and CDR2 sequences are MDHEN and SYDVKM.

This clone was picked up a small number of times. Its antigen is still unknown. There are no base qualities to consult, and no much larger clone falls within one base. The chain uses TRBV28 and TRBJ2-3; too little of a D gene remains to name it. This TCR was recovered from a man aged 18 to 29 with type 1 diabetes. The sequencing sample was made of naive CD4+ T cells from blood. In light of the paper, this sample's cell subset or site label describes: true naive CD4+ T cells. The nucleotides are TGTGCCAGTAGAGTTGGGCCTGGCACAGATACGCAGTATTTT. Its protein reads: CASRVGPGTDTQYF.